A single count supports the clone carrying this TCR beta chain. The entry originates in a study of control samples from healthy donors and cancer patients. Using immunoSEQ multiplex PCR, the repertoire was profiled, and TCRdb retains in-frame clones only, with some absent. The sample includes about 120,000 clones, around 90% of them seen just once. V was pared by 6 bases and J by 5 bases, with 14 bases between. This CDR3 contains 14 residues. CDR1 and CDR2 (germline): KGHSH, LQKENI. The chain joins TRBV18 to TRBJ2-1, with a tentative D call TRBD2 (6 bases). The sample taken for sequencing was blood. This sequence originates from a woman in her 70s in good health. In DNA, the CDR3 is TGTGCCAGCTCTCCGAGACTAGGAGACAATGAGCAGTTCTTC. It yields the protein CASSPRLGDNEQFF.